The rows below give T cell receptor beta chains drawn from one sample of a study of CD8 T cells in ankylosing spondylitis. TCRdb analysed the 5' RACE reads with MiXCR anew, one entry per CDR3 protein. The top ten hold 2.5% to 3% of the sample, which has about 240,000 distinct CDR3 sequences, about 10% seen once. Sequencing was performed on blood, either unsorted or a sorted T cell fraction (not recorded which). The receptors shown here come from a male donor with ankylosing spondylitis or in good health (not recorded which). CDR3s include the opening cysteine and the closing phenylalanine or tryptophan. The order of the fields is J gene, D gene, V gene, clone size, CDR3 protein, CDR3 DNA. D genes are given only for firm matches. Expanded clones are given a class, and other clones once, few, many or no size at all.

TRBJ1-2 . TRBV20-1 . CSAVLFFPGYTF TGCAGTGCCGTCCTGTTTTTCCCTGGCTACACCTTC
TRBJ2-1 . TRBV27 many CASSYNRVRNEQFF TGTGCCAGCAGCTACAACAGGGTGAGGAATGAGCAGTTCTTC
TRBJ2-7 . TRBV2 many CASSEAGEQYF TGTGCCAGCAGTGAAGCGGGCGAGCAGTACTTC
TRBJ2-3 . TRBV28 . CASRRRGGGGTDTQYF TGTGCCAGCAGGAGAAGAGGGGGGGGCGGCACAGATACGCAGTATTTT
TRBJ2-7 TRBD2 TRBV4-1 many CASSQDPISGGAGEQYF TGCGCCAGCAGCCAAGATCCCATTAGCGGGGGGGCTGGAGAGCAGTACTTC
TRBJ2-3 TRBD1 TRBV3-1 many CASSQGQGAGDTQYF TGTGCCAGCAGCCAAGGACAGGGGGCTGGAGATACGCAGTATTTT
TRBJ2-2 . TRBV7-9 few CASRRPGNTGELFF TGTGCCAGCAGACGACCGGGGAACACCGGGGAGCTGTTTTTT
TRBJ1-1 . TRBV20-1 . CSARAGITEAFF TGCAGTGCTAGAGCAGGGATAACTGAAGCTTTCTTT
TRBJ2-5 TRBD2 TRBV12-3/TRBV12-4 few CASSPTRLAGQETQYF TGTGCCAGCAGCCCCACTCGACTAGCGGGCCAGGAGACCCAGTACTTC
TRBJ1-4 . TRBV20-1 many CSARDPGANEKLFF TGCAGTGCTAGAGATCCGGGAGCTAATGAAAAACTGTTTTTT
TRBJ1-2 . TRBV7-2 few CASSLALYGARGYTF TGTGCCAGCAGCTTAGCGCTTTACGGGGCCAGGGGCTACACCTTC
TRBJ2-5 . TRBV7-7 few CASSLIPGLGETQYF TGTGCCAGCAGCTTAATACCGGGACTCGGGGAGACCCAGTACTTC
TRBJ2-1 TRBD2 TRBV7-9 few CASSLRNSGRYNEQFF TGTGCCAGCAGCCTCCGTAATAGCGGGAGATACAATGAGCAGTTCTTC
TRBJ2-7 . TRBV3-1 many CASSPGEGTSEQYF TGTGCCAGCAGCCCCGGAGAGGGTACGAGCGAGCAGTACTTC
TRBJ2-1 TRBD1 TRBV12-3/TRBV12-4 . CASSFKGTGARNEQFF TGTGCCAGCAGTTTTAAAGGGACAGGGGCGAGAAATGAGCAGTTCTTC
TRBJ2-7 TRBD1 TRBV15 many CATSRVDRGIYEQYF TGTGCCACCAGCAGAGTCGACAGGGGGATCTACGAGCAGTACTTC
TRBJ2-1 TRBD2 TRBV24-1 many CATSDRTSSSYNEQFF TGTGCCACCAGTGACCGGACTAGTTCCTCCTACAATGAGCAGTTCTTC
TRBJ2-1 . TRBV18 few CASSPPASIGYNEQFF TGTGCCAGCTCACCGCCCGCGTCCATAGGGTACAATGAGCAGTTCTTC
TRBJ2-2 TRBD1 TRBV20-1 . CSARPSPGQGFGTGELFF TGCAGTGCTAGACCCTCGCCGGGACAGGGTTTCGGCACCGGGGAGCTGTTTTTT
TRBJ2-7 TRBD1 TRBV30 . CAWSGQFSGTGNFREQYF TGTGCCTGGAGTGGCCAATTTTCCGGGACAGGGAATTTTCGCGAGCAGTACTTC
TRBJ2-3 . TRBV3-1 many CASSSGADTQYF TGTGCCAGCAGCTCCGGCGCAGATACGCAGTATTTT
TRBJ2-6 . TRBV25-1 . CASSDSGANVLTF TGTGCCAGCAGTGATTCCGGGGCCAACGTCCTGACTTTC
TRBJ1-1 . TRBV12-3/TRBV12-4 many CASKLGGEVNTEAFF TGTGCCAGCAAACTAGGGGGAGAGGTGAACACTGAAGCTTTCTTT
TRBJ1-1 . TRBV18 . CASSPGPADTEAFF TGTGCCAGCTCACCAGGACCGGCGGACACTGAAGCTTTCTTT
TRBJ2-5 . TRBV12-3/TRBV12-4 many CATRRHSQETQYF TGTGCCACCAGGAGACACAGCCAAGAGACCCAGTACTTC
TRBJ1-2 TRBD1 TRBV20-1 many CSARGTGGYGYTF TGCAGTGCTAGAGGGACAGGGGGCTATGGCTACACCTTC
TRBJ2-1 . TRBV7-2 many CASSSGPSSYNEQFF TGCGCCAGCAGTAGCGGTCCTTCTTCCTACAATGAGCAGTTCTTC
TRBJ1-2 . TRBV4-1 many CASSQVGDGYYGYTF TGCGCCAGCAGCCAAGTTGGCGACGGTTACTATGGCTACACCTTC
TRBJ1-1 . TRBV5-1 many CASSPDLMNTEAFF TGCGCCAGCAGCCCGGACCTTATGAACACTGAAGCTTTCTTT
TRBJ2-3 TRBD2 TRBV20-1 few CSARLAGTDTQYF TGCAGTGCTAGGCTAGCGGGCACAGATACGCAGTATTTT
TRBJ1-4 TRBD1 TRBV5-6 many CASSLQGVLEKLFF TGTGCCAGCAGCTTACAGGGGGTACTTGAAAAACTGTTTTTT
TRBJ2-1 . TRBV19 many CASSTAFSSYNEQFF TGTGCCAGTAGTACAGCCTTCAGCTCCTACAATGAGCAGTTCTTC
TRBJ2-1 TRBD2 TRBV3-1 many CASSQGTSGIEQFF TGTGCCAGCAGCCAAGGGACTAGCGGGATAGAGCAGTTCTTC
TRBJ1-2 TRBD1 TRBV20-1 many CSASDRVTNYGYTF TGCAGTGCTTCGGACAGGGTTACTAACTATGGCTACACCTTC
TRBJ2-7 . TRBV11-2 many CASSQWGVRSSYEQYF TGTGCCAGCAGCCAGTGGGGGGTTCGCAGCTCCTACGAGCAGTACTTC
TRBJ1-3 . TRBV20-1 . CSASQARGGNTIYF TGCAGTGCTTCCCAGGCGAGGGGGGGAAACACCATATATTTT
TRBJ2-2 TRBD2 TRBV4-1 many CASSQEFYSGSGGELFF TGCGCCAGCAGCCAAGAGTTTTACAGCGGGAGCGGCGGGGAGCTGTTTTTT
TRBJ1-3 . TRBV12-3/TRBV12-4 many CASSLGGGRGRLTIYF TGTGCCAGCAGTTTAGGTGGTGGAAGGGGGAGACTCACCATATATTTT
TRBJ2-7 TRBD1 TRBV20-1 . CSARDWGQGPYEQYF TGCAGTGCTAGAGATTGGGGACAGGGGCCCTACGAGCAGTACTTC
TRBJ2-2 TRBD1 TRBV5-1 few CASSDRVTGELFF TGCGCCAGCAGCGACAGGGTAACCGGGGAGCTGTTTTTT
TRBJ1-1 . TRBV20-1 many CSAGPGGAYHTEAFF TGCAGTGCTGGCCCGGGGGGCGCGTACCACACTGAAGCTTTCTTT
TRBJ2-2 . TRBV7-6 many CASSLFSGNTGELFF TGTGCCAGCAGCTTATTTTCGGGGAACACCGGGGAGCTGTTTTTT
TRBJ1-6 TRBD1 TRBV18 . CASSPTGANSPLHF TGTGCCAGCTCACCAACAGGGGCCAATTCACCCCTCCACTTT